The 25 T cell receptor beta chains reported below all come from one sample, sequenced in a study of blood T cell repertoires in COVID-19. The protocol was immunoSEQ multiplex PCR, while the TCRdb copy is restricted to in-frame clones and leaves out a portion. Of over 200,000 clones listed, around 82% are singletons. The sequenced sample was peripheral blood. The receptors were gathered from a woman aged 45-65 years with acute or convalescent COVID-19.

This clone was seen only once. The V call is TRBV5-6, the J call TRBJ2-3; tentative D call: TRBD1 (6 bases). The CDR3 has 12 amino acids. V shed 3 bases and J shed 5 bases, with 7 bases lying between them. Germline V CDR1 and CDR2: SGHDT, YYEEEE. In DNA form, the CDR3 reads TGTGCCAGCAGCTCGACAGGAGATACGCAGTATTTT. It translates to CASSSTGDTQYF. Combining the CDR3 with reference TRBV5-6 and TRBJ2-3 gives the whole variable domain DAGVTQSPTHLIKTRGQQVTLRCSPKSGHDTVSWYQQALGQGPQFIFQYYEEEERQRGNFPDRFSGHQFPNYSSELNVNALLLGDSALYLCASSSTGDTQYFGPGTRLTVL.

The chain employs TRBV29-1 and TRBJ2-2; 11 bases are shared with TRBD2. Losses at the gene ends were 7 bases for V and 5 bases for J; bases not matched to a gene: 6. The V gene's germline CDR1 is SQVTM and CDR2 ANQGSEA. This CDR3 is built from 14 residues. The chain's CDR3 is CSGLAGGQTGELFF. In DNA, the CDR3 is TGCAGCGGGCTAGCGGGAGGACAAACCGGGGAGCTGTTTTTT.

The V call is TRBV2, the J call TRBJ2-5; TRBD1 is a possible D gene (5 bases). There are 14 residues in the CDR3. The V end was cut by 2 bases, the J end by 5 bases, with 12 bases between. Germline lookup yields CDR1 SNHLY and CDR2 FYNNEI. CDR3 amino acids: CASSEFWTQETQYF. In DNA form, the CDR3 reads TGTGCCAGCAGTGAATTTTGGACACAGGAGACCCAGTACTTC.

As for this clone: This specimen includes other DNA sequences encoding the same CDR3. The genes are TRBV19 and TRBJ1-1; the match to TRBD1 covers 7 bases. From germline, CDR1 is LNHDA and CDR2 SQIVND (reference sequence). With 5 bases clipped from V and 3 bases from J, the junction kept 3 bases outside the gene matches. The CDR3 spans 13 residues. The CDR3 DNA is TGTGCCAGTAGTTTCACAGGGGACACTGAAGCTTTCTTT. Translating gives CASSFTGDTEAFF.

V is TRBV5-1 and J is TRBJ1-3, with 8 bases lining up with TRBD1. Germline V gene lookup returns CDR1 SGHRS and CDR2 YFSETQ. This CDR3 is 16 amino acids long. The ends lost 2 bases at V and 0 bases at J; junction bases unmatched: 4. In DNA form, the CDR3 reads TGCGCCAGCAGCTTAGGGACAGGCGGCTCTGGAAACACCATATATTTT. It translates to CASSLGTGGSGNTIYF.

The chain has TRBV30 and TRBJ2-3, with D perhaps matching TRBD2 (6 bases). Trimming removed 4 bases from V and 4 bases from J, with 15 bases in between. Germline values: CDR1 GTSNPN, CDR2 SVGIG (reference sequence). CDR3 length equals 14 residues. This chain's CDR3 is CAWILADFSDTQYF. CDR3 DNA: TGTGCCTGGATACTAGCAGATTTTTCAGATACGCAGTATTTT.

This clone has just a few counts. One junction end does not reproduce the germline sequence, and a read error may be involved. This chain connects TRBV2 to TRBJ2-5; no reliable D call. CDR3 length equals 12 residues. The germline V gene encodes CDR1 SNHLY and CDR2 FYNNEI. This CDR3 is CAGSRFQETQYF. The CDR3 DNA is TGTGCCGGCAGCCGTTTCCAAGAGACCCAGTACTTC.

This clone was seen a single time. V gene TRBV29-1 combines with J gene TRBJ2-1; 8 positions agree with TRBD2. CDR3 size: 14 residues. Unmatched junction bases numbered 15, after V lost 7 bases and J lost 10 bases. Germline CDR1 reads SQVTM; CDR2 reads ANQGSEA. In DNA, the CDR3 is TGCAGCGGAGCCGGGACCTCGGGGGGGATCGAGCAGTTCTTC. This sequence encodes CSGAGTSGGIEQFF.

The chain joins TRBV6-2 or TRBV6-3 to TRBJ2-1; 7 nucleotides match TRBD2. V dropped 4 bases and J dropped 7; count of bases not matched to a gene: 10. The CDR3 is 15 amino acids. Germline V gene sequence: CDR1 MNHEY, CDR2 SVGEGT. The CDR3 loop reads CASSSSVGGMNEQFF. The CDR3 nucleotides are TGTGCCAGCAGTTCCTCGGTGGGGGGGATGAATGAGCAGTTCTTC.

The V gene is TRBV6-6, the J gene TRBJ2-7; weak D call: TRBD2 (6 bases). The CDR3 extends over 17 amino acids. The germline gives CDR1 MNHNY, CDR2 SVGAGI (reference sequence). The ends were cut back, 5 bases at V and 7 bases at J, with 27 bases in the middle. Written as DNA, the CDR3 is TGTGCCAGCAGTCCCCCCGACCTACTAGCCTCCTTATGGGAGCAGTACTTC. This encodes CASSPPDLLASLWEQYF.

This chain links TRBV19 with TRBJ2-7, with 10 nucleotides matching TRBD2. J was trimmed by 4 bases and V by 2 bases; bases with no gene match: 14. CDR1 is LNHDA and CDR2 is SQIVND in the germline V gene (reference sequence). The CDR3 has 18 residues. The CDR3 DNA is TGTGCCAGTAGTATATCGGCTTCCCCTAGCGGGAGTACGTACGAGCAGTACTTC. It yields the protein CASSISASPSGSTYEQYF.

The CDR3 reads CASSPDGTGLNTEAFF. The CDR3 DNA sequence: TGCGCCAGCAGCCCGGACGGGACAGGGTTGAACACTGAAGCTTTCTTT. The J gene is TRBJ1-1, the V gene TRBV5-1, with TRBD1 identical over 9 bases. The CDR3 has 16 amino acids. From germline, CDR1 is SGHRS and CDR2 YFSETQ. V shed 4 bases and J 0 bases; nucleotides not matched to a gene: 7. The whole variable domain, filled in from reference TRBV5-1 and TRBJ1-1, reads KAGVTQTPRYLIKTRGQQVTLSCSPISGHRSVSWYQQTPGQGLQFLFEYFSETQRNKGNFPGRFSGRQFSNSRSEMNVSTLELGDSALYLCASSPDGTGLNTEAFFGQGTRLTVV.

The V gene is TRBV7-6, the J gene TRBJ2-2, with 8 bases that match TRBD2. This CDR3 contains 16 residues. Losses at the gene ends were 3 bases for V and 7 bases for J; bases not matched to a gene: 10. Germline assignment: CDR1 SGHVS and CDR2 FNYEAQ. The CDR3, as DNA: TGTGCCAGCAGCTTGAGGAGCGGGAGCATCGGCGGGGAGCTGTTTTTT. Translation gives CASSLRSGSIGGELFF.

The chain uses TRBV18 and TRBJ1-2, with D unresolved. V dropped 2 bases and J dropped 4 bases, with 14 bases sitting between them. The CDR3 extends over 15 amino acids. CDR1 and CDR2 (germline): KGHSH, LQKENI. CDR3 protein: CASSPVDALSYGYTF. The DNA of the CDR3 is TGTGCCAGCTCACCAGTTGATGCCCTCAGCTATGGCTACACCTTC.

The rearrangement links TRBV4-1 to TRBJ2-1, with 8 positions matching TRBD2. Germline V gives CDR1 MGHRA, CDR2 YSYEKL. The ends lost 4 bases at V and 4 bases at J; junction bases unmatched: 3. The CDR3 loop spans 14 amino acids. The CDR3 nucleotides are TGCGCCAGCAGCCTTAGCGGGGCTTACAATGAGCAGTTCTTC. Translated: CASSLSGAYNEQFF.

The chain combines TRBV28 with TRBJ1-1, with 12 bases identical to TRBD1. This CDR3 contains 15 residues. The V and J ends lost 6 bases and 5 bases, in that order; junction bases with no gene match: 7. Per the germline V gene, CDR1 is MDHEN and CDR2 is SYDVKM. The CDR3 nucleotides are TGTGCCAGCAGATTACCGGGACAGGGGGCTACTGAAGCTTTCTTT. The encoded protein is CASRLPGQGATEAFF.

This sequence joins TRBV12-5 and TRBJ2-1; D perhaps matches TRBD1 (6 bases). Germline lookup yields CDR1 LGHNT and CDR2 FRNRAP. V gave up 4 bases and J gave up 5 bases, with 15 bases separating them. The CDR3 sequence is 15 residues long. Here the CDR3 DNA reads TGTGCTAGTGGTTCCCTTGAGAGGGGGAACAATGAGCAGTTCTTC. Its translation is CASGSLERGNNEQFF.

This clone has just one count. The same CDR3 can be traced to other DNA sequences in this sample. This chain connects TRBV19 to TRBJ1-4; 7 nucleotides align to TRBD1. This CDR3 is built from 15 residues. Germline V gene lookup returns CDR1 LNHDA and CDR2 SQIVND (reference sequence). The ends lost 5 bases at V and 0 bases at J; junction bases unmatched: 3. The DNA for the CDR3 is TGTGCCAGTAGTCCGGGGACAGCAACTAATGAAAAACTGTTTTTT. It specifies CASSPGTATNEKLFF.

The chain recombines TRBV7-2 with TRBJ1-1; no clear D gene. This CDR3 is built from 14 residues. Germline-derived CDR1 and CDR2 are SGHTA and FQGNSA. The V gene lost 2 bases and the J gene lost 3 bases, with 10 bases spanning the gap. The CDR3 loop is CASSLPGGYTEAFF. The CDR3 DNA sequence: TGTGCCAGCAGCTTACCCGGCGGGTACACTGAAGCTTTCTTT.

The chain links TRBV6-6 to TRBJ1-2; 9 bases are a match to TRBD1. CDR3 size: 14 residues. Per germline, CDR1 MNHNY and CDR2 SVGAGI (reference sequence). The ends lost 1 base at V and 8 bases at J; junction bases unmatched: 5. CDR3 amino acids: CASSYLGQGGGYTF. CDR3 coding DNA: TGTGCCAGCAGTTACTTGGGACAGGGAGGAGGCTACACCTTC.

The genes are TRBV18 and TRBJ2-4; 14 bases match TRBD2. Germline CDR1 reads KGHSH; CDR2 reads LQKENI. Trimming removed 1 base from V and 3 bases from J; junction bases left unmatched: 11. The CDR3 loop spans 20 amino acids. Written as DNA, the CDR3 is TGTGCCAGCTCACCACGTGGGACTAGCGGGAGAATAGTAGGCAAAAACATTCAGTACTTC. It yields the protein CASSPRGTSGRIVGKNIQYF.

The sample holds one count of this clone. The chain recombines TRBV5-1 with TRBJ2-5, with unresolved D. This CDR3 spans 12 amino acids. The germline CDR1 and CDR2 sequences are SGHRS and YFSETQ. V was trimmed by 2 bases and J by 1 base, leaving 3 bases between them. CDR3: CASSFSQETQYF. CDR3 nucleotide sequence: TGCGCCAGCAGCTTCAGCCAAGAGACCCAGTACTTC. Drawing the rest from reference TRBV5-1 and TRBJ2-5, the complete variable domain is KAGVTQTPRYLIKTRGQQVTLSCSPISGHRSVSWYQQTPGQGLQFLFEYFSETQRNKGNFPGRFSGRQFSNSRSEMNVSTLELGDSALYLCASSFSQETQYFGPGTRLLVL.

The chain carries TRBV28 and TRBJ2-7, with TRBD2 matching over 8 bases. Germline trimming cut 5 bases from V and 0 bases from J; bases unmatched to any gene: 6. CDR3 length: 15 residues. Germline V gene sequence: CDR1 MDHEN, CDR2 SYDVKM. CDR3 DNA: TGTGCCAGCAGTCGGGGGGGGGCGGCCTCCTACGAGCAGTACTTC. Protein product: CASSRGGAASYEQYF.

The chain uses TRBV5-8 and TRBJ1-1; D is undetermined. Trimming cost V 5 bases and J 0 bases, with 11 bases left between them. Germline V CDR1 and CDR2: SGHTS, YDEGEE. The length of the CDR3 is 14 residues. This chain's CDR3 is CASRRHVLNTEAFF. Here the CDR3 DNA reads TGTGCCAGCAGACGACACGTTCTGAACACTGAAGCTTTCTTT.

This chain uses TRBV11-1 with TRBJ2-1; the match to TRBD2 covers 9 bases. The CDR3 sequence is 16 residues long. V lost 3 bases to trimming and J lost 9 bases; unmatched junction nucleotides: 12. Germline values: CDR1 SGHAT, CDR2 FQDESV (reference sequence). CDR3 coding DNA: TGTGCCAGCAGCTTCGACTGGCGGGAGGGCCACCCTGAGCAGTTCTTC. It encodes CASSFDWREGHPEQFF. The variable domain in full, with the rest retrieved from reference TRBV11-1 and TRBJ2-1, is EAEVAQSPRYKITEKSQAVAFWCDPISGHATLYWYRQILGQGPELLVQFQDESVVDDSQLPKDRFSAERLKGVDSTLKIQPAELGDSAMYLCASSFDWREGHPEQFFGPGTRLTVL.